A selection of T cell receptor beta chains follows, all from one sample in a study of identical twins. MiXCR was run by TCRdb on the 5' RACE reads, yielding one entry per CDR3 protein. The table has 300,000 to 400,000 distinct CDR3 sequences, 10% to 15% seen once. These same data were also listed under a study on yellow fever vaccine responses in identical twins.

The sequenced material came from CD8+ T cells sorted from blood. All receptors come from a woman between 18 and 29 years old in good health. Both conserved end residues are part of each CDR3. D genes are given only for firm matches. Size is omitted from some rows. Given values are once, few, many or a class for expanded clones.

V gene	J gene	clone size	D gene	CDR3 DNA	CDR3 protein
TRBV15	TRBJ2-2	.	TRBD2	TGTGCCACCATCCCGGGGGGAATGACCGGGGAGCTGTTTTTT	CATIPGGMTGELFF
TRBV4-1	TRBJ1-2	few	.	TGCGCCAGCAGCCAAGTCTCGAAAGATGGCTACACCTTC	CASSQVSKDGYTF
TRBV7-3	TRBJ2-1	few	TRBD2	TGTGCCAGCAGCACCCCGATAGCGGGAGGGGCCAATGAGCAGTTCTTC	CASSTPIAGGANEQFF
TRBV20-1	TRBJ2-1	few	.	TGCAGTGCTAGAGATTCGGGGGATGGGGAGCAGTTCTTC	CSARDSGDGEQFF
TRBV12-3/TRBV12-4	TRBJ1-5	.	TRBD1	TGTGCCAGCAGTGAATATGGACAGGGGGCTAGTCAGCCCCAGCATTTT	CASSEYGQGASQPQHF
TRBV4-1	TRBJ2-5	few	.	TGCGCCAGCAGCCAAGCGCGATGGGGGACCCAGTACTTC	CASSQARWGTQYF
TRBV29-1	TRBJ2-7	few	.	TGCAGCGTGGCAGGAGGGACAGCCTACGAGCAGTACTTC	CSVAGGTAYEQYF
TRBV20-1	TRBJ2-5	.	.	TGCAGTGCAGCCCTCCTGGGGACCCAGTACTTC	CSAALLGTQYF
TRBV12-3/TRBV12-4	TRBJ2-1	many	TRBD2	TGTGCCAGCAGGTCCTGGACTAGCGGGAGGATCTCCTACAATGAGCAGTTCTTC	CASRSWTSGRISYNEQFF
TRBV2	TRBJ2-1	many	TRBD2	TGTGCCAGCCCAGGGACTAGCGGGAGCAATGAGCAGTTCTTC	CASPGTSGSNEQFF
TRBV7-8	TRBJ2-2	few	TRBD2	TGTGCCAGCAGACAATGGGAGGGGACGAACACCGGGGAGCTGTTTTTT	CASRQWEGTNTGELFF
TRBV4-1	TRBJ2-7	few	.	TGCGCCAGCAGCCAAGGGTGGAATGGGGGCCGGGACGAGCAGTACTTC	CASSQGWNGGRDEQYF
TRBV4-2	TRBJ2-2	few	.	TGTGCCAGCAGCCAACCCGCCGGTGACTCCACCGGGGAGCTGTTTTTT	CASSQPAGDSTGELFF
TRBV11-1	TRBJ2-1	few	TRBD2	TGTGCCAGCAGCCCTAAAGTTCCAGCGGGGAAGAGCTCCTACAATGAGCAGTTCTTC	CASSPKVPAGKSSYNEQFF
TRBV5-1	TRBJ1-3	.	.	TGCGCCAGCAGCTTGGATGGAAACACCATATATTTT	CASSLDGNTIYF
TRBV27	TRBJ2-7	many	TRBD2	TGTGCCAGCAGTACGACTAGCGGGAGGGTTAACGAGCAGTACTTC	CASSTTSGRVNEQYF
TRBV6-5	TRBJ2-2	many	.	TGTGCCAGCAGTTACCTGGTGACCGGGGAGCTGTTTTTT	CASSYLVTGELFF
TRBV20-1	TRBJ1-1	few	.	TGCAGTGCTAGAGATTTGGGAACCACTGAAGCTTTCTTT	CSARDLGTTEAFF
TRBV25-1	TRBJ2-1	.	TRBD2	TGTGCCAGCAGTTCCCCCGGAGCGGGGGTTGGTGAGCAGTTCTTC	CASSSPGAGVGEQFF
TRBV5-5	TRBJ2-1	many	TRBD1	TGTGCCAGCAGCCTCCCGGGACAGGGCAGGGAAACCTACAATGAGCAGTTCTTC	CASSLPGQGRETYNEQFF
TRBV6-1	TRBJ1-1	few	.	TGTGCCAGCAGTCGCAGGGAATTTTTAACTGAAGCTTTCTTT	CASSRREFLTEAFF
TRBV12-5	TRBJ2-7	many	TRBD2	TGTGCTAGTGGCAACCGGACTAGCGGGAGCTACGAGCAGTACTTC	CASGNRTSGSYEQYF
TRBV6-4	TRBJ1-4	few	TRBD1	TGTGCCAGCAGTCAAGGACAGGGGCCTAATGAAAAACTGTTTTTT	CASSQGQGPNEKLFF
TRBV25-1	TRBJ1-4	.	.	TGTGCCAGCAGTGAAGCAGATAGCGGTAATGAAAAACTGTTTTTT	CASSEADSGNEKLFF
TRBV29-1	TRBJ1-1	.	TRBD1	TGCAGCGTTGGGGCGGGACAGTCGAACACTGAAGCTTTCTTT	CSVGAGQSNTEAFF
TRBV6-1	TRBJ1-4	few	.	TGTGCCAGCAGCCAGGAGGGAGGGGCCAATGAAAAACTGTTTTTT	CASSQEGGANEKLFF
TRBV6-1	TRBJ2-7	few	.	TGTGCCAGCAGTGTGGGGTTTGGGGCCTACGAGCAGTACTTC	CASSVGFGAYEQYF
TRBV5-6	TRBJ1-5	.	.	TGTGCCAGCAGCTTCTTTCGGGATAATCAGCCCCAGCATTTT	CASSFFRDNQPQHF
TRBV6-2/TRBV6-3	TRBJ1-6	many	TRBD1	TGTGCCAGCAGTTCCGGGACAGGGTTTTCACCCCTCCACTTT	CASSSGTGFSPLHF
TRBV28	TRBJ2-1	.	.	TGTGCCAGCAGTTTATGGGACACTCGCTCCTACAATGAGCAGTTCTTC	CASSLWDTRSYNEQFF
TRBV12-3/TRBV12-4	TRBJ1-2	.	.	TGTGCCAGCAGTTTAGCTATCTATGGCTACACCTTC	CASSLAIYGYTF
TRBV7-2	TRBJ2-1	few	.	TGTGCCAGCAGCCTGGATCCGGACTCCTACAATGAGCAGTTCTTC	CASSLDPDSYNEQFF
TRBV29-1	TRBJ2-7	.	TRBD1	TGCAGCGTGGGGAACAGGGGGCTCTACGAGCAGTACTTC	CSVGNRGLYEQYF
TRBV12-3/TRBV12-4	TRBJ2-1	.	.	TGTGCCAGCAGCGAGACTGGCGGCAACAATGAGCAGTTCTTC	CASSETGGNNEQFF
TRBV4-1	TRBJ1-4	many	.	TGCGCCAGCAGCTCCCGACAGCCCTCCACTAATGAAAAACTGTTTTTT	CASSSRQPSTNEKLFF
TRBV23-1	TRBJ2-1	.	.	TGCGCCAGCAGTCAAATCCGGACCATCTGGCCTCCTCTGGACAATGAGCAGTTCTTC	CASSQIRTIWPPLDNEQFF
TRBV5-1	TRBJ2-1	few	TRBD2	TGCGCCAGCAGCCAACCACTAGCGGGAGGGATTAATGAGCAGTTCTTC	CASSQPLAGGINEQFF
TRBV12-3/TRBV12-4	TRBJ2-3	many	.	TGTGCCAGCTCCCCGAGAGATACGCAGTATTTT	CASSPRDTQYF
TRBV20-1	TRBJ1-6	.	.	TGCAGTGCCCCGAGGGAGGGCGATAATTCACCCCTCCACTTT	CSAPREGDNSPLHF
TRBV14	TRBJ2-1	few	TRBD2	TGTGCCAGCAGTAGGGCGGGGGGACGGGGTAATGAGCAGTTCTTC	CASSRAGGRGNEQFF
TRBV27	TRBJ2-1	.	TRBD2	TGTGCCAGCAGTTTTGGGGGGGTCATATCCTACAATGAGCAGTTCTTC	CASSFGGVISYNEQFF
TRBV6-5	TRBJ1-1	few	.	TGTGCCAGCAGTTACTCCTCGACAGTTAACACTGAAGCTTTCTTT	CASSYSSTVNTEAFF
TRBV4-1	TRBJ2-5	few	.	TGCGCCAGCAGCCAAGTCCGGTCGGGGGCGGAGACCCAGTACTTC	CASSQVRSGAETQYF
TRBV20-1	TRBJ2-1	.	TRBD2	TGCAGTGCTAGAGCGCTTGCGGGAGCCGTGGATGAGCAGTTCTTC	CSARALAGAVDEQFF
TRBV29-1	TRBJ2-7	few	.	TGCAGCGTTGAAGAACGGAGGGCGGGGGAGCAGTACTTC	CSVEERRAGEQYF
TRBV27	TRBJ2-7	.	.	TGTGCCAGCAGTTCCGGGACCCAGATCTACGAGCAGTACTTC	CASSSGTQIYEQYF
TRBV28	TRBJ2-3	.	.	TGTGCCAGCAGTCTGTCGTCTAGCACAGATACGCAGTATTTT	CASSLSSSTDTQYF
TRBV4-1	TRBJ2-2	.	.	TGCGCCAGCACCCAAGAGGTCACCTCCCCGTTCGGGGAGCTGTTTTTT	CASTQEVTSPFGELFF